Below are 19 T cell receptor beta chains sequenced from a single sample in a study of blood T cell repertoires in COVID-19. Only in-frame clones appear in the TCRdb table, and some are missing; sequencing was by immunoSEQ multiplex PCR. This table has roughly 450,000 clones, roughly 88% appearing once. Specimen: PBMCs or T cells enriched from blood (not recorded which). All receptors derive from a man aged 18 to 30 who had recovered from COVID-19.

The CDR3 DNA follows: TGTGCCAGCAGCGGTAGCGGGATAGGTTACGAGCAGTACTTC. Protein sequence: CASSGSGIGYEQYF. The chain couples TRBV7-2 to TRBJ2-7; 8 bases align to TRBD2. From germline, CDR1 is SGHTA and CDR2 FQGNSA. This CDR3 is 14 amino acids long. The V and J ends lost 5 bases and 4 bases, in that order; junction bases with no gene match: 7.

Turning to this clone: The sample has other DNA sequences that encode this CDR3 too. The chain has TRBV6-5 and TRBJ1-1; D unresolved. Germline CDR1 reads MNHEY; CDR2 reads SVGAGI. The CDR3 has 14 amino acids. Trimming removed 1 base at V and 1 base at J, with 7 bases between. The CDR3 DNA reads TGTGCCAGCAGTTACTTTTCGGGGAACACTGAAGCTTTCTTT. Translated: CASSYFSGNTEAFF.

The V gene is TRBV14, the J gene TRBJ2-7; weak D call: TRBD2 (5 bases). Deletions cut 6 bases from V and 4 bases from J, with 13 bases between. CDR1 and CDR2 from the germline V gene are SGHDN and FVKESK. The CDR3 sequence is 13 residues long. CDR3 loop: CASRAGSRYEQYF. Here the CDR3 DNA reads TGTGCCAGCAGGGCTGGGAGTCGATACGAGCAGTACTTC.

This sequence joins TRBV11-2 and TRBJ1-5; TRBD1 aligns across 7 bases. The CDR3 has 15 amino acids. The V gene end was trimmed by 5 bases and the J gene end by 6 bases; junction bases not matched to a gene: 10. CDR1 is SGHAT, CDR2 FQNNGV, per germline. Here the CDR3 DNA reads TGTGCCAGCAGCCCTACAGGGGTCCCGACTCAGCCCCAGCATTTT. Protein product: CASSPTGVPTQPQHF.

This clone has a handful of counts. This chain uses TRBV6-5 with TRBJ1-3; TRBD1 agrees at 8 bases. After removal of 7 bases from V and 2 bases from J, the junction contained 7 bases not matched to a gene. Per germline, CDR1 MNHEY and CDR2 SVGAGI. The CDR3 is made up of 15 amino acids. CDR3 protein: CASIDTGGPGNTIYF. As DNA, the CDR3 is TGTGCCAGCATCGACACAGGGGGACCTGGAAACACCATATATTTT.

CDR3: CASSRPTSGSVDTQYF. The CDR3 coding sequence is TGCGCCAGCAGCCGGCCGACTAGCGGGAGTGTTGATACGCAGTATTTT. This chain joins TRBV4-1 and TRBJ2-3, with 12 bases aligning to TRBD2. V shed 4 bases, J shed 6 bases, and the junction held 8 bases outside the gene matches. The CDR3 is made up of 16 amino acids. CDR1 and CDR2 (germline): MGHRA, YSYEKL.

The rearrangement links TRBV2 to TRBJ2-7, with a tentative D call TRBD2 (6 bases). CDR1 and CDR2 from the germline V gene are SNHLY and FYNNEI. This CDR3 spans 14 amino acids. Trimming took 8 bases from V and 3 from J, leaving 17 bases between them. CDR3 bases: TGTGCCAGCGGCGCAAGCGGGTTTAACTACGAGCAGTACTTC. It encodes CASGASGFNYEQYF.

The genes are TRBV13 and TRBJ1-1, with D tentatively TRBD1 (6 bases). Trimming stripped 1 base from V and 1 base from J, with 16 bases between. In germline, CDR1 is PRHDT, CDR2 FYEKMQ (reference sequence). The CDR3 length is 17 residues. This chain's CDR3 is CASSLAQGPRANTEAFF. The CDR3 DNA sequence: TGTGCCAGCAGCTTAGCGCAGGGGCCCCGGGCGAACACTGAAGCTTTCTTT.

The V call is TRBV6-5, the J call TRBJ1-5; possibly TRBD1 for D (5 bases). Germline CDR1 and CDR2: MNHEY and SVGAGI. This CDR3 has 15 residues. Trimming shortened V by 5 bases and J by 0 bases, and 11 bases separated the two germline ends. CDR3 amino acids: CASSKTVYSNQPQHF. Written as DNA, the CDR3 is TGTGCCAGCAGTAAGACAGTCTATAGCAATCAGCCCCAGCATTTT.

The rearrangement joins TRBV11-3 to TRBJ1-1, with no clear D. Germline V gene lookup returns CDR1 SGHNT and CDR2 YENEEA. CDR3 length: 14 residues. Deletions cut 1 base from V and 5 bases from J, with 11 bases between. CDR3 nucleotides: TGTGCCAGCAGCTTAGTTAGAGGGCTTACTGAAGCTTTCTTT. This sequence encodes CASSLVRGLTEAFF.

This chain connects TRBV11-2 to TRBJ2-5; 7 nucleotides line up with TRBD2. CDR1 is SGHAT, CDR2 FQNNGV, per germline. CDR3 length: 14 residues. The ends lost 3 bases at V and 4 bases at J; junction bases unmatched: 5. CDR3 in amino acids: CASSFVREGETQYF. CDR3 in DNA: TGTGCCAGCAGCTTCGTAAGGGAGGGAGAGACCCAGTACTTC.

The gene calls are TRBV14 and TRBJ1-5; D possibly corresponds to TRBD1 (6 bases). Germline V lookup: CDR1 SGHDN, CDR2 FVKESK. The V gene lost 3 bases and the J gene lost 4 bases, with 22 bases spanning the gap. The CDR3 consists of 18 residues. The CDR3 nucleotides are TGTGCCAGCAGCCAGGAATGGGGTTCGGGGGGGCGAAATCAGCCCCAGCATTTT. Translation gives CASSQEWGSGGRNQPQHF.

The table lists this clone with a count of one. The rearrangement joins TRBV28 to TRBJ2-7, with 9 bases lining up with TRBD1. J was trimmed by 1 base and V by 5 bases; bases with no gene match: 6. CDR1 is MDHEN, CDR2 SYDVKM, per germline. This CDR3 contains 15 residues. In DNA form, the CDR3 reads TGTGCCAGCAGTGTTGGGACAGGGATATCCTACGAGCAGTACTTC. Translating it yields CASSVGTGISYEQYF.

The CDR3 sequence: CAWRGVSYEQYF. For the CDR3, the DNA is TGTGCCTGGAGGGGAGTTTCCTACGAGCAGTACTTC. The V and J genes are TRBV30 and TRBJ2-7, with D perhaps TRBD2 (5 bases). Germline V CDR1 and CDR2: GTSNPN, SVGIG (reference sequence). The CDR3 has 12 residues. V lost 3 bases and J lost 1, with 7 bases in between. Full variable domain (outside the CDR3, taken from reference TRBV30 and TRBJ2-7): SQTIHQWPATLVQPVGSPLSLECTVEGTSNPNLYWYRQAAGRGLQLLFYSVGIGQISSEVPQNLSASRPQDRQFILSSKKLLLSDSGFYLCAWRGVSYEQYFGPGTRLTVT.

The chain employs TRBV19 and TRBJ2-7, with D maybe TRBD2 (5 bases). The CDR3 runs to 13 residues. From germline, CDR1 is LNHDA and CDR2 SQIVND (reference sequence). V lost 9 bases to trimming and J lost 2 bases, with 14 bases between them. CDR3 protein: CASSRTDAYEQYF. The CDR3 DNA sequence: TGTGCCAGCTCCAGGACTGATGCCTACGAGCAGTACTTC.

Worth noting for this clone: The identical CDR3 is also encoded by other nucleotide sequences in the sample. The genes are TRBV19 and TRBJ1-1, with D perhaps TRBD1 (5 bases). This CDR3 is 13 amino acids long. Germline CDR1 is LNHDA and CDR2 is SQIVND (reference sequence). Trimming stripped 3 bases from V and 5 bases from J, with 10 bases between. The CDR3 DNA reads as TGTGCCAGTAGTATTGGCAGGGCAACTGAAGCTTTCTTT. Protein product: CASSIGRATEAFF.

The genes are TRBV5-1 and TRBJ1-1; D not certain. The CDR3 is 17 residues long. V was shortened by 1 base and J by 0 bases, with 16 bases between the two germline ends. Germline values: CDR1 SGHRS, CDR2 YFSETQ. The CDR3: CASSLTGKRGLNTEAFF. The CDR3 bases are TGCGCCAGCAGCTTGACGGGGAAGCGGGGTTTGAACACTGAAGCTTTCTTT.

The gene calls are TRBV30 and TRBJ1-2, with a tentative D call TRBD1 (5 bases). CDR1 and CDR2 (germline): GTSNPN, SVGIG (reference sequence). This CDR3 region has 16 residues. Trimming removed 1 base from V and 2 bases from J, with 17 bases in between. The CDR3 region is CAWSARTLIINYGYTF. As DNA, the CDR3 is TGTGCCTGGAGTGCCCGGACACTCATAATAAACTATGGCTACACCTTC.

The gene calls are TRBV18 and TRBJ2-1; D gene ambiguous. Trimming stripped 1 base from V and 8 bases from J, with 12 bases between. The CDR3 has 14 residues. The V gene's germline CDR1 is KGHSH and CDR2 LQKENI. The CDR3 region has the DNA TGTGCCAGCTCACCACGGGCTCCCTGGGATGAGCAGTTCTTC. Protein product: CASSPRAPWDEQFF.